The 5 T cell receptor beta chains given below trace back to one sample, sequenced in a study of T cells after yellow fever vaccination. One entry per CDR3 protein results from TCRdb running MiXCR on the 5' RACE reads. The sample records some 320,000 distinct CDR3 sequences, about 4% being singletons. The material was PBMCs, obtained 5 days after the yellow fever booster vaccination. These receptors were taken from a man between 18 and 29 years old who received the YFV17D yellow fever vaccine.

The rearrangement joins TRBV13 to TRBJ2-1; 14 bases are shared with TRBD2. The V and J ends lost 4 bases and 8 bases, in that order; junction bases with no gene match: 4. The CDR3 has 15 amino acids. The germline CDR1 and CDR2 sequences are PRHDT and FYEKMQ (reference sequence). CDR3 in DNA: TGTGCCAGCAGCTGGCGACTAGCGGGGGGGCATGAGCAGTTCTTC. Its translation: CASSWRLAGGHEQFF.

V usage is TRBV6-2 or TRBV6-3 and J usage is TRBJ1-1, with TRBD1 matching 8 bases. The germline V gene encodes CDR1 MNHEY and CDR2 SVGEGT. The ends lost 4 bases at V and 2 bases at J; junction bases unmatched: 12. The CDR3 is 17 amino acids. The CDR3, as DNA: TGTGCCAGCAGTTCGGCCAGATTCGACAGGGGTAACACTGAAGCTTTCTTT. Protein sequence: CASSSARFDRGNTEAFF.

In this sample, this clonotype turned up a few times. The chain carries TRBV20-1 and TRBJ1-2; unclear D gene. The V gene's germline CDR1 is DFQATT and CDR2 SNEGSKA (reference sequence). V lost 4 bases and J 3 bases, leaving 0 bases between the germline ends. The CDR3 contains 9 residues. CDR3 DNA: TGCAGTGCTAACTATGGCTACACCTTC. Residues: CSANYGYTF.

The V gene is TRBV5-1, the J gene TRBJ1-1; TRBD1 is a possible D gene (5 bases). Germline V gene sequence: CDR1 SGHRS, CDR2 YFSETQ. The V end lost 2 bases, the J end lost 2 bases, and 13 bases lay between the germline ends. This CDR3 contains 15 residues. This CDR3 is CASSLATGLNTEAFF. The CDR3 DNA is TGCGCCAGCAGCTTAGCAACAGGCCTCAACACTGAAGCTTTCTTT.

The rearrangement joins TRBV12-3 or TRBV12-4 to TRBJ2-1; 9 bases match TRBD1. V lost 6 bases, J lost 0 bases, and 6 bases stayed unmatched. The CDR3 is 16 amino acids. The CDR3 reads CASRTGTGSSYNEQFF. The CDR3 DNA sequence: TGTGCCAGCAGAACCGGGACAGGGAGCTCCTACAATGAGCAGTTCTTC.